This is a list of T cell receptor beta chains from one sample in a study of CD8+ T cells in alopecia areata. Data came from immunoSEQ multiplex PCR; TCRdb stores just in-frame clones and leaves some out. This sample has 250,000 or so clones, with about two thirds found just once. Source: CD4+ T cells sorted from blood, taken at week 0. Every receptor here comes from a human donor with alopecia areata. The CDR3 runs from the conserved cysteine through the conserved F or W. A D gene is named only where the DNA matches it firmly. A clone size is listed for some rows: how often the clone was seen (once, few, many), or a class if it is expanded.

v_call: TRBV30
j_call: TRBJ2-5
clone_size: once
d_call: -
cdr3_aa: CAWTGRETQYF
cdr3_nt: TGTGCCTGGACAGGGCGGGAGACCCAGTACTTC

v_call: TRBV25-1
j_call: TRBJ1-4
clone_size: once
d_call: -
cdr3_aa: CASSGVGVMREKLFF
cdr3_nt: TGTGCCAGCAGTGGAGTTGGCGTCATGAGGGAAAAACTGTTTTTT

v_call: TRBV29-1
j_call: TRBJ2-3
clone_size: -
d_call: -
cdr3_aa: CSVGGRVDTDTQYF
cdr3_nt: TGCAGCGTGGGGGGAAGGGTTGACACAGATACGCAGTATTTT

v_call: TRBV20-1
j_call: TRBJ2-5
clone_size: -
d_call: -
cdr3_aa: CSALYQETQYF
cdr3_nt: TGCAGTGCGTTATACCAAGAGACCCAGTACTTC

v_call: TRBV9
j_call: TRBJ1-1
clone_size: -
d_call: -
cdr3_aa: CASSVGGRLNTEAFF
cdr3_nt: TGTGCCAGCAGCGTAGGAGGCAGACTGAACACTGAAGCTTTCTTT

v_call: TRBV29-1
j_call: TRBJ1-1
clone_size: -
d_call: TRBD1
cdr3_aa: CSAYRGSRTEAFF
cdr3_nt: TGCAGCGCTTACAGGGGTTCGAGGACTGAAGCTTTCTTT

v_call: TRBV30
j_call: TRBJ1-2
clone_size: -
d_call: TRBD1
cdr3_aa: CAWSLQGTNGYTF
cdr3_nt: TGTGCCTGGAGCCTACAGGGGACGAATGGCTACACCTTC

v_call: TRBV25-1
j_call: TRBJ1-2
clone_size: few
d_call: -
cdr3_aa: CASSVGGRYGYTF
cdr3_nt: TGTGCCAGCAGTGTAGGTGGACGCTATGGCTACACCTTC

v_call: TRBV29-1
j_call: TRBJ2-2
clone_size: -
d_call: TRBD2
cdr3_aa: CSVRRTSGGNGELFF
cdr3_nt: TGCAGCGTCCGCCGCACTAGCGGGGGGAACGGGGAGCTGTTTTTT

v_call: TRBV29-1
j_call: TRBJ2-7
clone_size: -
d_call: TRBD2
cdr3_aa: CSVVKGGYEQYF
cdr3_nt: TGCAGCGTTGTAAAGGGAGGGTACGAGCAGTACTTC

v_call: TRBV29-1
j_call: TRBJ2-5
clone_size: -
d_call: -
cdr3_aa: CSAWSQPGGQETQYF
cdr3_nt: TGCAGCGCTTGGTCCCAGCCGGGTGGGCAAGAGACCCAGTACTTC

v_call: TRBV14
j_call: TRBJ2-7
clone_size: -
d_call: -
cdr3_aa: CASSQSRGYEQYF
cdr3_nt: TGTGCCAGCAGCCAATCTAGGGGGTACGAGCAGTACTTC

v_call: TRBV19
j_call: TRBJ1-1
clone_size: -
d_call: -
cdr3_aa: CASSLRDLHAEAFF
cdr3_nt: TGTGCCAGTAGTCTACGGGACTTACACGCTGAAGCTTTCTTT

v_call: TRBV30
j_call: TRBJ1-5
clone_size: -
d_call: -
cdr3_aa: CAWGGRANNQPQHF
cdr3_nt: TGTGCCTGGGGTGGACGGGCAAACAATCAGCCCCAGCATTTT

v_call: TRBV5-4
j_call: TRBJ2-7
clone_size: -
d_call: TRBD1
cdr3_aa: CASSWTGRYYEQYF
cdr3_nt: TGTGCCAGCAGCTGGACAGGCCGATACTACGAGCAGTACTTC

v_call: TRBV29-1
j_call: TRBJ2-1
clone_size: -
d_call: TRBD2
cdr3_aa: CSVVPGSGGPYNEQFF
cdr3_nt: TGCAGCGTTGTACCCGGCAGCGGGGGCCCCTACAATGAGCAGTTCTTC

v_call: TRBV7-8
j_call: TRBJ1-2
clone_size: -
d_call: -
cdr3_aa: CASSLERLYGYTF
cdr3_nt: TGTGCCAGCAGCTTGGAGAGACTCTATGGCTACACCTTC

v_call: TRBV6-1
j_call: TRBJ1-1
clone_size: -
d_call: -
cdr3_aa: CASSTDRMNTEAFF
cdr3_nt: TGTGCCAGCAGTACCGACAGGATGAACACTGAAGCTTTCTTT

v_call: TRBV30
j_call: TRBJ1-1
clone_size: few
d_call: -
cdr3_aa: CAWVGGGPNTEAFF
cdr3_nt: TGTGCCTGGGTGGGAGGAGGTCCGAACACTGAAGCTTTCTTT

v_call: TRBV11-2
j_call: TRBJ1-6
clone_size: -
d_call: -
cdr3_aa: CASSLASAGGSSPLHF
cdr3_nt: TGTGCCAGCAGCTTAGCCTCCGCGGGGGGTAGTTCACCCCTCCACTTT

v_call: TRBV6-5
j_call: TRBJ1-5
clone_size: few
d_call: -
cdr3_aa: CASSLGGASQPQHF
cdr3_nt: TGTGCCAGCAGCCTGGGGGGTGCGAGTCAGCCCCAGCATTTT

v_call: TRBV25-1
j_call: TRBJ1-2
clone_size: -
d_call: -
cdr3_aa: CASSEPEGYGYTF
cdr3_nt: TGTGCCAGCAGTGAGCCAGAGGGGTATGGCTACACCTTC

v_call: TRBV7-2
j_call: TRBJ2-1
clone_size: few
d_call: TRBD2
cdr3_aa: CASSLVAGGYNEQFF
cdr3_nt: TGTGCCAGCAGCTTAGTTGCGGGGGGCTACAATGAGCAGTTCTTC

v_call: TRBV2
j_call: TRBJ2-1
clone_size: -
d_call: -
cdr3_aa: CASSGLRDEQFF
cdr3_nt: TGTGCCAGCAGTGGGTTGCGGGATGAGCAGTTCTTC

v_call: TRBV14
j_call: TRBJ1-2
clone_size: -
d_call: TRBD1
cdr3_aa: CASSLRTGTGVSYGYTF
cdr3_nt: TGTGCCAGCAGCCTGCGAACCGGGACAGGGGTTAGCTATGGCTACACCTTC

v_call: TRBV29-1
j_call: TRBJ2-7
clone_size: -
d_call: TRBD1
cdr3_aa: CSAARDSYEQYF
cdr3_nt: TGCAGCGCCGCCAGGGACAGCTACGAGCAGTACTTC

v_call: TRBV14
j_call: TRBJ1-2
clone_size: few
d_call: TRBD1
cdr3_aa: CASSLGTGEYGYTF
cdr3_nt: TGTGCCAGCAGCCTCGGGACAGGGGAATATGGCTACACCTTC

v_call: TRBV19
j_call: TRBJ1-2
clone_size: -
d_call: -
cdr3_aa: CASGALLYGYTF
cdr3_nt: TGTGCCAGCGGAGCCCTACTGTATGGCTACACCTTC

v_call: TRBV30
j_call: TRBJ1-2
clone_size: -
d_call: TRBD1
cdr3_aa: CACSEGQGFHGYTF
cdr3_nt: TGTGCCTGTTCTGAGGGACAGGGGTTTCATGGCTACACCTTC

v_call: TRBV7-9
j_call: TRBJ2-3
clone_size: -
d_call: -
cdr3_aa: CASSPVGDTQYF
cdr3_nt: TGTGCCAGCAGCCCTGTCGGGGATACGCAGTATTTT

v_call: TRBV27
j_call: TRBJ2-1
clone_size: -
d_call: -
cdr3_aa: CASSPSDRPQFF
cdr3_nt: TGTGCCAGCAGTCCATCCGACAGGCCGCAGTTCTTC

v_call: TRBV27
j_call: TRBJ2-7
clone_size: -
d_call: -
cdr3_aa: CASSHTPFYTSYEQYF
cdr3_nt: TGTGCCAGCAGCCACACCCCCTTTTACACGTCCTACGAGCAGTACTTC

v_call: TRBV6-5
j_call: TRBJ2-1
clone_size: -
d_call: TRBD1
cdr3_aa: CASRIGTAYNEQFF
cdr3_nt: TGTGCCAGCAGGATCGGGACAGCCTACAATGAGCAGTTCTTC

v_call: TRBV2
j_call: TRBJ1-6
clone_size: -
d_call: -
cdr3_aa: CASSDWQSVGSPLHF
cdr3_nt: TGTGCCAGCAGTGACTGGCAGTCAGTCGGTTCACCCCTCCACTTT

v_call: TRBV30
j_call: TRBJ1-5
clone_size: -
d_call: TRBD1
cdr3_aa: CAWSKRAGTGAQPQHF
cdr3_nt: TGTGCCTGGAGTAAAAGAGCCGGGACAGGGGCTCAGCCCCAGCATTTT

v_call: TRBV30
j_call: TRBJ1-6
clone_size: once
d_call: -
cdr3_aa: CAWSGTVSWGESPLHF
cdr3_nt: TGTGCCTGGAGTGGGACAGTATCTTGGGGCGAGTCACCCCTCCACTTT

v_call: TRBV30
j_call: TRBJ2-5
clone_size: -
d_call: TRBD1
cdr3_aa: CAWSTTGAGQETQYF
cdr3_nt: TGTGCCTGGAGCACGACAGGGGCCGGACAAGAGACCCAGTACTTC

v_call: TRBV29-1
j_call: TRBJ1-2
clone_size: -
d_call: TRBD1
cdr3_aa: CSVEEVQGASGYTF
cdr3_nt: TGCAGCGTTGAAGAGGTTCAGGGGGCGAGTGGCTACACCTTC

v_call: TRBV7-3
j_call: TRBJ2-2
clone_size: -
d_call: TRBD1
cdr3_aa: CASSRTGGPGELFF
cdr3_nt: TGTGCCAGCAGCCGGACAGGGGGTCCCGGGGAGCTGTTTTTT

v_call: TRBV7-9
j_call: TRBJ2-1
clone_size: few
d_call: TRBD1
cdr3_aa: CASSFQGVNYNEQFF
cdr3_nt: TGTGCCAGCAGCTTTCAGGGGGTCAACTACAATGAGCAGTTCTTC

v_call: TRBV5-5
j_call: TRBJ2-5
clone_size: few
d_call: -
cdr3_aa: CASSFRWETQYF
cdr3_nt: TGTGCCAGCAGCTTCAGGTGGGAGACCCAGTACTTC

v_call: TRBV19
j_call: TRBJ2-4
clone_size: -
d_call: -
cdr3_aa: CASSARQGGNIQYF
cdr3_nt: TGTGCCAGTAGTGCCCGACAGGGAGGAAACATTCAGTACTTC

v_call: TRBV14
j_call: TRBJ1-6
clone_size: -
d_call: TRBD1
cdr3_aa: CASSRWTGVNSPLHF
cdr3_nt: TGTGCCAGCAGCCGTTGGACAGGCGTGAATTCACCCCTCCACTTT

v_call: TRBV6-5
j_call: TRBJ1-1
clone_size: -
d_call: -
cdr3_aa: CASRHTGYTEAFF
cdr3_nt: TGTGCCAGCAGACACACCGGGTACACTGAAGCTTTCTTT

v_call: TRBV30
j_call: TRBJ2-7
clone_size: -
d_call: -
cdr3_aa: CAWSLTEYEQYF
cdr3_nt: TGTGCCTGGAGTTTGACTGAGTACGAGCAGTACTTC

v_call: TRBV29-1
j_call: TRBJ2-7
clone_size: -
d_call: -
cdr3_aa: CSAIPGSTATWEQYF
cdr3_nt: TGCAGCGCTATTCCGGGGTCCACAGCTACGTGGGAGCAGTACTTC

v_call: TRBV6-5
j_call: TRBJ2-3
clone_size: few
d_call: TRBD2
cdr3_aa: CGTRTSGGANTQYF
cdr3_nt: TGTGGTACCCGGACTAGCGGGGGGGCAAATACGCAGTATTTT

v_call: TRBV7-2
j_call: TRBJ1-5
clone_size: once
d_call: -
cdr3_aa: CASSVQGSGQPQHF
cdr3_nt: TGTGCCAGCAGCGTACAGGGTTCCGGTCAGCCCCAGCATTTT

v_call: TRBV29-1
j_call: TRBJ2-1
clone_size: -
d_call: -
cdr3_aa: CSVSQGSPYNEQFF
cdr3_nt: TGCAGCGTTAGTCAGGGGTCTCCCTACAATGAGCAGTTCTTC

v_call: TRBV30
j_call: TRBJ1-2
clone_size: -
d_call: -
cdr3_aa: CAWETGLRYGYTF
cdr3_nt: TGTGCCTGGGAAACAGGGCTCCGCTATGGCTACACCTTC

v_call: TRBV7-9
j_call: TRBJ2-5
clone_size: -
d_call: -
cdr3_aa: CASSPRGAQETQYF
cdr3_nt: TGTGCCAGCAGCCCCCGGGGGGCCCAAGAGACCCAGTACTTC

v_call: TRBV5-6
j_call: TRBJ1-1
clone_size: -
d_call: -
cdr3_aa: CASSFATEAFF
cdr3_nt: TGTGCCAGCAGCTTCGCGACTGAAGCTTTCTTT

v_call: TRBV30
j_call: TRBJ2-7
clone_size: -
d_call: -
cdr3_aa: CAWSVYRGYEQYF
cdr3_nt: TGTGCCTGGAGTGTTTACCGTGGATACGAGCAGTACTTC

v_call: TRBV30
j_call: TRBJ2-7
clone_size: few
d_call: -
cdr3_aa: CARGGYTYEQYF
cdr3_nt: TGTGCCCGCGGTGGCTACACCTACGAGCAGTACTTC

v_call: TRBV15
j_call: TRBJ2-3
clone_size: -
d_call: -
cdr3_aa: CATSRDGPSDTQYF
cdr3_nt: TGTGCCACCAGCAGAGATGGGCCTTCAGATACGCAGTATTTT

v_call: TRBV14
j_call: TRBJ2-5
clone_size: few
d_call: -
cdr3_aa: CASSATPETQYF
cdr3_nt: TGTGCCAGCAGCGCCACCCCAGAGACCCAGTACTTC

v_call: TRBV30
j_call: TRBJ2-3
clone_size: -
d_call: TRBD2
cdr3_aa: CAWSHGASGAVTDTQYF
cdr3_nt: TGTGCCTGGAGTCATGGGGCTAGCGGGGCCGTCACAGATACGCAGTATTTT

v_call: TRBV29-1
j_call: TRBJ2-5
clone_size: -
d_call: -
cdr3_aa: CSVEPPEETQYF
cdr3_nt: TGCAGCGTTGAACCGCCTGAAGAGACCCAGTACTTC

v_call: TRBV30
j_call: TRBJ1-4
clone_size: few
d_call: TRBD1
cdr3_aa: CAWSAGDRFGEKLFF
cdr3_nt: TGTGCCTGGAGTGCCGGGGACAGGTTCGGTGAAAAACTGTTTTTT